This note documents a single TCR beta chain sequence. What it binds is not known. CDR3 and TCR beta VDJ profiling relied on genomic DNA as the template. TCRdb reprocessed the reads via MiXCR and lists one record per CDR3 protein. The repertoire includes 160,000 or so distinct CDR3 sequences, 71% of them detected once, and approximately 42% sits in the top ten. All patients picked for sequencing had shown, by flow cytometry, an expansion of CD8+CD57+ cells. The patients, all of them, had severe acquired aplastic anemia. No therapy had been given to the patients at the time of blood sampling. Germline V gene sequence: CDR1 ENHRY, CDR2 SYGVKD. This CDR3 has 14 amino acids. The ends were cut back, 3 bases at V and 3 bases at J, with 9 bases in the middle. The record originates from a study of CD8+CD57+ T cells in acquired aplastic anemia. About the research overall: Sorted CD4+ plus CD8+ cells gave DNA averaging roughly 3.5 ug. Regarding the study as a whole: A set of approximately 30 CD8+ CDR3 sequences was shared between patients and controls, and these sequences appeared highly expressed in patients.

The sample comprised sorted CD4+, CD8+, or CD8+CD57+ T cells (not recorded which) from PBMCs. This clonotype originated in a human donor with aplastic anemia. The chain employs TRBV10-3 and TRBJ1-5; D gene ambiguous. CDR3: CAISEGSLNQPQHF. Here the CDR3 DNA reads TGTGCCATCAGTGAAGGGTCACTCAATCAGCCCCAGCATTTT.